Given below is one T cell receptor (beta chain) in context. The antigen remains unidentified. The entry originates in a study of cytomegalovirus exposure and HLA in healthy donors. In the study overall: Earlier results showed approximately 110 million unique TCR beta sequences derived from roughly 180 million T cells. Inside one of the first data releases sat about 85 million unique TCRs taken from HLA-typed donors. Study-wide results and limits: CMV serostatus was the only recorded immune exposure for donors. An analysis done earlier found most TCR beta V segments productive about 87% or about 30% of the time.

Primers for the PCR totalled 60 Vbeta and 13 Jbeta. Only in-frame clones appear in the TCRdb table, and some are missing; sequencing was by immunoSEQ multiplex PCR. The table includes roughly 100,000 clones, approximately 66% detected once. The CDR3 has 14 residues. V shed 2 bases and J shed 6 bases, with 13 bases lying between them. Germline V CDR1 and CDR2: MRHNA, SNTAGT. Source material: PBMCs. This clonotype was sampled from a woman aged 50 to 60 in good health and CMV-seronegative. The chain links TRBV6-4 to TRBJ1-2; perhaps TRBD1 as D (5 bases). CDR3 nucleotides: TGTGCCAGCAGTGACGGATGGCAGGGAAATGGCTACACCTTC. Translating gives CASSDGWQGNGYTF.